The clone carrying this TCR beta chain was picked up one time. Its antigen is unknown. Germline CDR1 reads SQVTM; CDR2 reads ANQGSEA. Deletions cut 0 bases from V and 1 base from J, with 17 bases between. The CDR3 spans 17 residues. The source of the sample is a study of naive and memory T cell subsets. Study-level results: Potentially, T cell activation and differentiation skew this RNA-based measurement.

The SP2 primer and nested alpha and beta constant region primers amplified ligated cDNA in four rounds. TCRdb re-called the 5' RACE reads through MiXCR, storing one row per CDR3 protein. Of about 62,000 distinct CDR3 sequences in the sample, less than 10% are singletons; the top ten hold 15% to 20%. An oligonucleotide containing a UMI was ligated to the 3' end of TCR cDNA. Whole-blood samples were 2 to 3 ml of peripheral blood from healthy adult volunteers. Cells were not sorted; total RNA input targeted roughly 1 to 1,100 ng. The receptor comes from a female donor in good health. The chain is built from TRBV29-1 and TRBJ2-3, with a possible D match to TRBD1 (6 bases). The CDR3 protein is CSVEEGAGSRGTDTQYF. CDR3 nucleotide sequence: TGCAGCGTTGAAGAGGGGGCGGGTTCCCGGGGCACAGATACGCAGTATTTT.